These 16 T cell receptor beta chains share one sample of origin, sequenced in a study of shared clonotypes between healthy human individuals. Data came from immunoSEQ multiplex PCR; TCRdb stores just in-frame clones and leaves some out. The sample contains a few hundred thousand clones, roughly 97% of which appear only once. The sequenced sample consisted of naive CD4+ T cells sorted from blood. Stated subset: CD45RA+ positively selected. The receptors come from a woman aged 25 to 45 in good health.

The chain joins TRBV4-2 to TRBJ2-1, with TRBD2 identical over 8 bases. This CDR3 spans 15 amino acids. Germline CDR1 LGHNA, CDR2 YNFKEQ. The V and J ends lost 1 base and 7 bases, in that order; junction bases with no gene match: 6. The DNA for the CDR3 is TGTGCCAGCAGCCAAGGAATGGTAGCGGGAAATGAGCAGTTCTTC. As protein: CASSQGMVAGNEQFF.

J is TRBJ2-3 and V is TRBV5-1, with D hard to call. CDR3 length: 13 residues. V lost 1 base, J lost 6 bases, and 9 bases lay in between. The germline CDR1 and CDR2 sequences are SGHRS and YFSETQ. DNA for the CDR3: TGCGCCAGCAGCTTGACCCCCCCCGATACGCAGTATTTT. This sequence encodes CASSLTPPDTQYF.

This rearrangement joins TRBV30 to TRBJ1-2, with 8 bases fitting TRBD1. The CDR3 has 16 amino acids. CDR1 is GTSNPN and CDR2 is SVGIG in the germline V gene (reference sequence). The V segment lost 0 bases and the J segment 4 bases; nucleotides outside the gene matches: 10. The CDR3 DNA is TGTGCCTGGAGTGTAGGGCCTCTCGGGACAGGCTATGGCTACACCTTC. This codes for CAWSVGPLGTGYGYTF.

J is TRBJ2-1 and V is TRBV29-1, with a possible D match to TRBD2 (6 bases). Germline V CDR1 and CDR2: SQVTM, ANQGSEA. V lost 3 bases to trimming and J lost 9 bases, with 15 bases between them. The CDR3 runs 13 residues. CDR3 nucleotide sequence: TGCAGCGTTGAGATGGCGTGGCGGGGTGAGCAGTTCTTC. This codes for CSVEMAWRGEQFF.

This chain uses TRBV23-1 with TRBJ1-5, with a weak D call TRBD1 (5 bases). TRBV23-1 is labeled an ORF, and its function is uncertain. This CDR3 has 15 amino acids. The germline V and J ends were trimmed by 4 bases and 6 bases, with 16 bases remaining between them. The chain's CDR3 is CASSLDPTQGQPQHF. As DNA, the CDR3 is TGCGCCAGCAGTCTGGACCCGACGCAGGGTCAGCCCCAGCATTTT.

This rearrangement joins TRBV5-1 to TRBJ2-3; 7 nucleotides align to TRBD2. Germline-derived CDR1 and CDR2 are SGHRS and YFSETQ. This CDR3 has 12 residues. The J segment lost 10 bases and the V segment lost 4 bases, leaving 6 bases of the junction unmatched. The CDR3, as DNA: TGCGCCAGCAGCCCGGGGGGAGTTGCGCAGTATTTT. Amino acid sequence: CASSPGGVAQYF.

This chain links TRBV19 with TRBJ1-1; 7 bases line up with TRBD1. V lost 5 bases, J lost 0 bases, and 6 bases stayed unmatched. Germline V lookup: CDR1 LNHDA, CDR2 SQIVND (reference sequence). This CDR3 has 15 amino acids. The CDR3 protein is CASSPSTGVNTEAFF. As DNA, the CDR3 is TGTGCCAGTAGTCCTTCAACAGGGGTGAACACTGAAGCTTTCTTT.

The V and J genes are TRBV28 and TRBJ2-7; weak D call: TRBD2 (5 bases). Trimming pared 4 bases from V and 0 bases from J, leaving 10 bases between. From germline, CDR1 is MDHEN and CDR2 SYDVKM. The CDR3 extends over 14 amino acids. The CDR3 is CASSSPDFSYEQYF. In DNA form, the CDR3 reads TGTGCCAGCAGTTCCCCGGACTTCTCCTACGAGCAGTACTTC. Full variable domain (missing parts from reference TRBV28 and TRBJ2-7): DVKVTQSSRYLVKRTGEKVFLECVQDMDHENMFWYRQDPGLGLRLIYFSYDVKMKEKGDIPEGYSVSREKKERFSLILESASTNQTSMYLCASSSPDFSYEQYFGPGTRLTVT.

CDR3 nucleotide sequence: TGTGCCAGTAGTGTGACTAGCGGGAGTATTTACGAGCAGTACTTC. It is translated as CASSVTSGSIYEQYF. The chain combines TRBV19 with TRBJ2-5; 12 bases align to TRBD2. The better agreement between TRBJ2-7 and the DNA end casts doubt on the J call. The CDR3 has 15 amino acids. Germline CDR1 and CDR2: LNHDA and SQIVND (reference sequence).

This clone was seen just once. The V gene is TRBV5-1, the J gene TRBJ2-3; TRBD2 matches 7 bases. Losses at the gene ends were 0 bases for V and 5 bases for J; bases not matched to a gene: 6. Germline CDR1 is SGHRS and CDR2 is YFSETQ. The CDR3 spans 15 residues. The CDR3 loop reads CASSLEGLFGDTQYF. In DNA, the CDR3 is TGCGCCAGCAGCTTGGAGGGACTATTCGGAGATACGCAGTATTTT. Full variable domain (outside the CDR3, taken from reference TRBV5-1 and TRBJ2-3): KAGVTQTPRYLIKTRGQQVTLSCSPISGHRSVSWYQQTPGQGLQFLFEYFSETQRNKGNFPGRFSGRQFSNSRSEMNVSTLELGDSALYLCASSLEGLFGDTQYFGPGTRLTVL.

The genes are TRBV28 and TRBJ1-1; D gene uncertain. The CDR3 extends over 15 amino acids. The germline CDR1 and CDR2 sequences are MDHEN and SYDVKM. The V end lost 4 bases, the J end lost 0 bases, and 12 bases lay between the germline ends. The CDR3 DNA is TGTGCCAGCAGTTCCTCGACTGAGTTGAACACTGAAGCTTTCTTT. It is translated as CASSSSTELNTEAFF.

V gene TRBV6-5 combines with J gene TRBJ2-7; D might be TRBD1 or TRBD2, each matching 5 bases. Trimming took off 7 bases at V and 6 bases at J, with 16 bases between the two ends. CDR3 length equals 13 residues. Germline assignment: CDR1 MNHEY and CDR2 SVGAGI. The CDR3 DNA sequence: TGTGCCAGCAATCCGGGGCTGGGACGCGAGCAGTACTTC. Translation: CASNPGLGREQYF.

CDR3 loop: CASSLPGTGYNEQFF. CDR3 bases: TGTGCCAGCAGCTTACCCGGGACAGGCTACAATGAGCAGTTCTTC. V gene TRBV5-6 combines with J gene TRBJ2-1; 8 bases line up with TRBD1. Trimming cost V 2 bases and J 3 bases; bases outside gene matches: 4. Germline V CDR1 and CDR2: SGHDT, YYEEEE. This CDR3 spans 15 amino acids.

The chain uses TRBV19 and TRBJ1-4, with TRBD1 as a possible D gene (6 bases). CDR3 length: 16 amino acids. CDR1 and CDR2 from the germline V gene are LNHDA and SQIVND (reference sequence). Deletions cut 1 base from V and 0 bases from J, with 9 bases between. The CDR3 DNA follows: TGTGCCAGTAGTATAGGAGGGACAACAACTAATGAAAAACTGTTTTTT. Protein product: CASSIGGTTTNEKLFF.

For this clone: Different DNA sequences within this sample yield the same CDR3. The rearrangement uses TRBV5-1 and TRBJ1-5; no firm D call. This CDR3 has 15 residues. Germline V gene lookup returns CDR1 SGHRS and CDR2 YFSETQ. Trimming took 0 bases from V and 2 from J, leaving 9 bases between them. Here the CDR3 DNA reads TGCGCCAGCAGCTTGGCGGGGAGCGGCAATCAGCCCCAGCATTTT. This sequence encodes CASSLAGSGNQPQHF.

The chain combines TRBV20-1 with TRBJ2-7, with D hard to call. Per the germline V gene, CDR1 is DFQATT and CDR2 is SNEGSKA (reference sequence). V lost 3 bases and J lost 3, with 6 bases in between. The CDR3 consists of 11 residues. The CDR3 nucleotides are TGCAGTGCTAGTAGACTCTACGAGCAGTACTTC. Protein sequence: CSASRLYEQYF.